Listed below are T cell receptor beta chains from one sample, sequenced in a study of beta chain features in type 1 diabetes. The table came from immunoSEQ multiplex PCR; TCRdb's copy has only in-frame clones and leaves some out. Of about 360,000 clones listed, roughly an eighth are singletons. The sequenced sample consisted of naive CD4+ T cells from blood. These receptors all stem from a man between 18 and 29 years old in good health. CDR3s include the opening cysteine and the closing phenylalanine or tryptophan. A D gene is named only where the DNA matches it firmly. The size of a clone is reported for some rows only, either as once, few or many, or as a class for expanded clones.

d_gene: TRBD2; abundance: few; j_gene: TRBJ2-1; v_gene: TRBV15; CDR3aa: CATSRGGTSGQYNEQFF; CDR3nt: TGTGCCACCAGCAGAGGAGGGACTAGCGGGCAATACAATGAGCAGTTCTTC
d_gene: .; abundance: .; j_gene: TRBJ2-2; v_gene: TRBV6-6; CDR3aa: CASRTRQTNTGELFF; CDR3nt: TGTGCCAGCAGGACCCGACAAACGAACACCGGGGAGCTGTTTTTT
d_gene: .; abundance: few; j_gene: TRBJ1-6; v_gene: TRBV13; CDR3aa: CASSLAGSGSYNSPLHF; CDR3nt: TGTGCCAGCAGTCTCGCAGGGTCGGGCTCCTATAATTCACCCCTCCACTTT
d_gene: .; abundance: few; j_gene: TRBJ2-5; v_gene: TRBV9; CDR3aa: CASSPSQGQWETQYF; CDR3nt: TGTGCCAGCAGCCCCAGTCAGGGTCAATGGGAGACCCAGTACTTC
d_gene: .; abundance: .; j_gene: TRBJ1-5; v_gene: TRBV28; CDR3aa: CASSHGGAQPQHF; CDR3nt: TGTGCCAGCAGTCATGGAGGGGCCCAGCCCCAGCATTTT
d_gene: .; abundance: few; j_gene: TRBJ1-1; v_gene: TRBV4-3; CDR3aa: CASSQGPLPSGEAFF; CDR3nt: TGCGCCAGCAGCCAAGGTCCCCTGCCCTCGGGTGAAGCTTTCTTT
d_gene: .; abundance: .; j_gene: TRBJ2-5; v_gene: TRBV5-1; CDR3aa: CASSLAGILGVETQYF; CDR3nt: TGCGCCAGCAGCTTGGCCGGGATCCTAGGAGTGGAGACCCAGTACTTC
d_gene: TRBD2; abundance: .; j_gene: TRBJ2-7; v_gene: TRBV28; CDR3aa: CASSGGGTYEQYF; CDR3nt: TGTGCCAGCAGTGGGGGGGGAACCTACGAGCAGTACTTC
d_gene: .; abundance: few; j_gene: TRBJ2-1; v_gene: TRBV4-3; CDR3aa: CASSQDIGQRYNEQFF; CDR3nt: TGCGCCAGCAGCCAAGACATCGGACAGAGATACAATGAGCAGTTCTTC
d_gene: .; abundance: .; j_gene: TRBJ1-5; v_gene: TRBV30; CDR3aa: CAWSQGWQPQHF; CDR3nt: TGTGCCTGGAGTCAGGGCTGGCAGCCCCAGCATTTT
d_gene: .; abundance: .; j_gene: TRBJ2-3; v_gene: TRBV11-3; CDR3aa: CASSSDGTSTDTQYF; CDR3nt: TGTGCCAGCAGCTCGGACGGGACTAGCACAGATACGCAGTATTTT
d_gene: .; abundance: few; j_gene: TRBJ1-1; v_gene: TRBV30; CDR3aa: CAWSSGQSQAFF; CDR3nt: TGTGCCTGGAGTAGCGGTCAGTCTCAAGCTTTCTTT
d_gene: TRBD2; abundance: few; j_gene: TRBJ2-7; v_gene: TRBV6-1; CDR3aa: CASRLLGAGGYEQYF; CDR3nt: TGTGCCAGCAGACTCCTAGGAGCGGGAGGCTACGAGCAGTACTTC
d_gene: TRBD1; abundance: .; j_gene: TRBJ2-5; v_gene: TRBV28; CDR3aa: CATGQGALETQYF; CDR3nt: TGTGCCACAGGACAGGGGGCTTTAGAGACCCAGTACTTC
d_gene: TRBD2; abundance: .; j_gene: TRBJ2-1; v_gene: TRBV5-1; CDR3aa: CASKASGPYNEQFF; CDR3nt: TGCGCCAGCAAGGCTAGCGGGCCTTACAATGAGCAGTTCTTC
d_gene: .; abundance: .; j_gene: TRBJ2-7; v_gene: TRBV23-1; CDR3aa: CASSQSTQPYYEQYF; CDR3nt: TGCGCCAGCAGTCAATCGACACAGCCATACTACGAGCAGTACTTC
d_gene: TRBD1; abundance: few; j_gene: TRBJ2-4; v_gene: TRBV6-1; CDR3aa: CASSGTGGIQYF; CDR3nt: TGTGCCAGCAGTGGCACAGGGGGCATTCAGTACTTC
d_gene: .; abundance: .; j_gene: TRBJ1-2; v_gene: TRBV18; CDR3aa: CARLVGYTF; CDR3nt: TGTGCCAGGTTAGTAGGCTACACCTTC
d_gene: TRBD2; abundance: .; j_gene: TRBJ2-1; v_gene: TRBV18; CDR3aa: CASSPGTSPNEQFF; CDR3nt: TGTGCCAGCTCACCAGGGACTAGTCCCAATGAGCAGTTCTTC
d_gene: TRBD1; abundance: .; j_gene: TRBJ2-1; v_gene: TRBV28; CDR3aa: CASNRGTEQFF; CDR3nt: TGTGCCAGCAACAGGGGGACTGAGCAGTTCTTC
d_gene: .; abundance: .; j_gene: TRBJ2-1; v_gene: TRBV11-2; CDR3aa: CASRLDLGANEQFF; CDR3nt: TGTGCCAGCAGACTGGACCTAGGGGCCAATGAGCAGTTCTTC
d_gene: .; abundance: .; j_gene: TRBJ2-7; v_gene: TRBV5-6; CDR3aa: CASSLAGARSYEQYF; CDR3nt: TGTGCCAGCAGCTTGGCGGGAGCTAGGTCCTACGAGCAGTACTTC
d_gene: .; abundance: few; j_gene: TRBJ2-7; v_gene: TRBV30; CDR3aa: CASAKQGYEQYF; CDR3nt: TGTGCCTCGGCAAAGCAGGGATACGAGCAGTACTTC
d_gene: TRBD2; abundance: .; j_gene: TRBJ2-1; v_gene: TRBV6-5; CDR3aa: CASRSDGGGNEQFF; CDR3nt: TGTGCCAGCAGATCCGATGGCGGGGGGAATGAGCAGTTCTTC
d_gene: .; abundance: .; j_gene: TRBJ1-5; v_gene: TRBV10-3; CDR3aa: CAISDKGDQPQHF; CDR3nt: TGTGCCATCAGTGACAAGGGAGATCAGCCCCAGCATTTT
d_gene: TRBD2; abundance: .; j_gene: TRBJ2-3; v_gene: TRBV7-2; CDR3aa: CASSLPGLAVADTQYF; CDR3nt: TGTGCCAGCAGCTTACCGGGACTAGCGGTAGCAGATACGCAGTATTTT
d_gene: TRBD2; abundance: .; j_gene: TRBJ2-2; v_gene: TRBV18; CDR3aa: CASSAGGPANTGELFF; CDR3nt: TGTGCCAGCTCCGCGGGGGGGCCCGCGAACACCGGGGAGCTGTTTTTT
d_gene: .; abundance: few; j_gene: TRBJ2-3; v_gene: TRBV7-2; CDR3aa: CASSLAGGPHTQYF; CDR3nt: TGTGCCAGCAGCTTAGCGGGGGGGCCCCATACGCAGTATTTT